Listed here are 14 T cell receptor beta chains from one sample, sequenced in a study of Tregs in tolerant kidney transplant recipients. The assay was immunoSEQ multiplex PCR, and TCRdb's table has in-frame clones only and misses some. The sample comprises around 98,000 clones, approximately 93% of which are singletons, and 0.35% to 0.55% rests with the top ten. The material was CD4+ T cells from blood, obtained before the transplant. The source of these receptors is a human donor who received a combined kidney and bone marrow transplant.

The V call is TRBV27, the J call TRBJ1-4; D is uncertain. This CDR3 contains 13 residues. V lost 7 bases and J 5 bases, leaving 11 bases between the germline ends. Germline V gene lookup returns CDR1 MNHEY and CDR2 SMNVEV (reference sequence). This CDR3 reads CASTTQGNEKLFF. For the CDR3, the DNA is TGTGCCAGCACGACACAAGGAAATGAAAAACTGTTTTTT.

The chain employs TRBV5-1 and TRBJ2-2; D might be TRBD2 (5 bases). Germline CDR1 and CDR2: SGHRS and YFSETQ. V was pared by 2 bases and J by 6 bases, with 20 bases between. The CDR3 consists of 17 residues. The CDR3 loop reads CASSFSPTLEDSGELFF. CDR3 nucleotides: TGCGCCAGCAGCTTTTCCCCGACCCTTGAGGACTCCGGGGAGCTGTTTTTT.

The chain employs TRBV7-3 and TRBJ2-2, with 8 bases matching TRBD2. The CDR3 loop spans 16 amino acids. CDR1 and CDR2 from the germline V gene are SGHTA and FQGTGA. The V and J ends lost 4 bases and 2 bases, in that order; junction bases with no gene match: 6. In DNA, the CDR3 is TGTGCCAGCAGCTCGGTACTAGCGGCAAACACCGGGGAGCTGTTTTTT. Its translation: CASSSVLAANTGELFF.

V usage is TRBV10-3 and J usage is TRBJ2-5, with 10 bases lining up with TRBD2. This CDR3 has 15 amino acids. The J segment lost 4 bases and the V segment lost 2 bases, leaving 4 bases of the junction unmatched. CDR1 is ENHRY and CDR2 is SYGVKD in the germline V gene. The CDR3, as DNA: TGTGCCATCAGTGAGGCTAGCGGGAGTGTAGAGACCCAGTACTTC. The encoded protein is CAISEASGSVETQYF.

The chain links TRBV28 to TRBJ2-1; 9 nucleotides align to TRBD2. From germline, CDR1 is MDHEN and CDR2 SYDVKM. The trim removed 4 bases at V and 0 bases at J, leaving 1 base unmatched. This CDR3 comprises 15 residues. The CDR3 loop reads CASSSSGASYNEQFF. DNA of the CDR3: TGTGCCAGCAGTTCTAGCGGGGCCTCCTACAATGAGCAGTTCTTC.

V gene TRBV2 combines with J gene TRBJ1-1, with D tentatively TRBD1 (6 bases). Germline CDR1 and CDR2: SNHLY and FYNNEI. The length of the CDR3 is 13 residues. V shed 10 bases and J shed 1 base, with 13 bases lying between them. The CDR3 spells CAKGQGKNTEAFF. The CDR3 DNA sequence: TGTGCCAAAGGTCAGGGGAAGAACACTGAAGCTTTCTTT.

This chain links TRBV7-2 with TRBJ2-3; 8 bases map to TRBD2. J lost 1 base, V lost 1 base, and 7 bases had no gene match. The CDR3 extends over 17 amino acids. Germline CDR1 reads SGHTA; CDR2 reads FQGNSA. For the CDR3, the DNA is TGTGCCAGCAGCTTAGAGAGCGGGGGCGGACGCACAGATACGCAGTATTTT. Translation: CASSLESGGGRTDTQYF.

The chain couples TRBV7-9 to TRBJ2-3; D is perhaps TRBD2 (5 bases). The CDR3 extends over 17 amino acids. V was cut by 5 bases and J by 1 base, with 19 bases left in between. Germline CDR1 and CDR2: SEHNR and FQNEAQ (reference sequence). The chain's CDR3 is CASSPYAQLEGTDTQYF. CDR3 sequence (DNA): TGTGCCAGCAGCCCTTACGCACAACTAGAAGGCACAGATACGCAGTATTTT.

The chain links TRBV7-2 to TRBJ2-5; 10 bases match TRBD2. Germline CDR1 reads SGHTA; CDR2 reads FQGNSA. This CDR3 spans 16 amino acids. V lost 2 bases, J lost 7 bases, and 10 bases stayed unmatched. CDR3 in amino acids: CASSLQLAGVIVTQYF. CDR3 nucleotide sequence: TGTGCCAGCAGCTTACAGCTAGCGGGAGTGATTGTGACCCAGTACTTC.

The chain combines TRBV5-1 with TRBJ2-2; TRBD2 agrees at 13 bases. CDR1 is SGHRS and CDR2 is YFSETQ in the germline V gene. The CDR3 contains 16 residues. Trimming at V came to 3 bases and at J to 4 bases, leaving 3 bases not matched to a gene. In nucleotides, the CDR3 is TGCGCCAGCAGCTGGGGGACTAGCGGGACCACCGGGGAGCTGTTTTTT. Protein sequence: CASSWGTSGTTGELFF.

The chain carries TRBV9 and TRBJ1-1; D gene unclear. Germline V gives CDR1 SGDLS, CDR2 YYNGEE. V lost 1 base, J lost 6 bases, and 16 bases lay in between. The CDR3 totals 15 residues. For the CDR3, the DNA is TGTGCCAGCAGCGTAACCCCTGGGGAGGGCCCTGAAGCTTTCTTT. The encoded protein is CASSVTPGEGPEAFF.

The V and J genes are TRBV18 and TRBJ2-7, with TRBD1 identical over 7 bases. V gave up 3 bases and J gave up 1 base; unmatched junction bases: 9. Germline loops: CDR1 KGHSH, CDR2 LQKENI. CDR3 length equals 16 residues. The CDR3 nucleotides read TGTGCCAGCTCACCTTCAAGGGGGCCTTATTCCTACGAGCAGTACTTC. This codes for CASSPSRGPYSYEQYF.

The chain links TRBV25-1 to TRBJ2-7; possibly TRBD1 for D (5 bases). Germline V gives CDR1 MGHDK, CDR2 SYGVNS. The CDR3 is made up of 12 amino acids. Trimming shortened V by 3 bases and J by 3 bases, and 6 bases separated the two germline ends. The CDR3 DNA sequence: TGTGCCAGCAGTGACAGGGACTACGAGCAGTACTTC. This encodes CASSDRDYEQYF.

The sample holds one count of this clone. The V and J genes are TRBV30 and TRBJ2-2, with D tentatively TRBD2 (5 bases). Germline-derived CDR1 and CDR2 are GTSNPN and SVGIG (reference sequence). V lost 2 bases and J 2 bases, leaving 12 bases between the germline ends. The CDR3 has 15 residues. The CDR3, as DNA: TGTGCCTGGAGTCAGGCCGACTATAACACCGGGGAGCTGTTTTTT. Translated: CAWSQADYNTGELFF. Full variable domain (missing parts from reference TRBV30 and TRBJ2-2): SQTIHQWPATLVQPVGSPLSLECTVEGTSNPNLYWYRQAAGRGLQLLFYSVGIGQISSEVPQNLSASRPQDRQFILSSKKLLLSDSGFYLCAWSQADYNTGELFFGEGSRLTVL.